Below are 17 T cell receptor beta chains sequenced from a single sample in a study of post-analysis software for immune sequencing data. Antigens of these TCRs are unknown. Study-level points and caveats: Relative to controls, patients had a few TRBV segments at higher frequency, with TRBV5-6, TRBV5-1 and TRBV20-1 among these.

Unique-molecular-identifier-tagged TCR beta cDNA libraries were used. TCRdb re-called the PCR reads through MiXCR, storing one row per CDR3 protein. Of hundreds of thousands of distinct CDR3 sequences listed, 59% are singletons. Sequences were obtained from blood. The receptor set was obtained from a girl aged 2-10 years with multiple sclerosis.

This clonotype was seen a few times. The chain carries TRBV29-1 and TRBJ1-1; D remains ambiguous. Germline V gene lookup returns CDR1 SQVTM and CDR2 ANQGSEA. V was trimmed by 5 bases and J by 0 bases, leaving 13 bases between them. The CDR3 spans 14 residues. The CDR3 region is CSVSSGSLNTEAFF. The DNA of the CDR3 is TGCAGCGTTTCCTCCGGGTCCCTGAACACTGAAGCTTTCTTT.

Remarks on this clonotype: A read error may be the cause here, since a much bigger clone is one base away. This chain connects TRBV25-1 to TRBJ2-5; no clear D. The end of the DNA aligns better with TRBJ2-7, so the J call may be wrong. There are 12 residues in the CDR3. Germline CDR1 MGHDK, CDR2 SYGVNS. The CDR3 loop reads CASSDKSHEQYF. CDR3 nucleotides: TGTGCCAGCAGTGACAAATCCCACGAGCAGTACTTC.

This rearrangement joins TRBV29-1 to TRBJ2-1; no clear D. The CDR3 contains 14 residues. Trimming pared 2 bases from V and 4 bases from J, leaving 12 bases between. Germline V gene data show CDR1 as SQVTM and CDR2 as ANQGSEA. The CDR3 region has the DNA TGCAGCGTTGAAACTGCTGGGGTATACAATGAGCAGTTCTTC. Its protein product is CSVETAGVYNEQFF.

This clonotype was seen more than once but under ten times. CDR3 protein: CAINTSGVDEQYF. DNA for the CDR3: TGTGCCATCAACACTAGCGGTGTCGACGAGCAGTACTTC. The chain recombines TRBV10-3 with TRBJ2-7, with TRBD2 matching 8 bases. V was pared by 7 bases and J by 5 bases, with 7 bases of the junction left unmatched. CDR1 is ENHRY, CDR2 SYGVKD, per germline. The CDR3 runs 13 residues.

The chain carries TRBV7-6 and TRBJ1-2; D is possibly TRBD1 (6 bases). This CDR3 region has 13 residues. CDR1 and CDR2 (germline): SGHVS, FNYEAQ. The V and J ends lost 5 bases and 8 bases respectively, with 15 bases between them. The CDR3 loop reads CASSPNLTGGYTF. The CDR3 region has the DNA TGTGCCAGCAGCCCAAATCTAACAGGGGGCTACACCTTC.

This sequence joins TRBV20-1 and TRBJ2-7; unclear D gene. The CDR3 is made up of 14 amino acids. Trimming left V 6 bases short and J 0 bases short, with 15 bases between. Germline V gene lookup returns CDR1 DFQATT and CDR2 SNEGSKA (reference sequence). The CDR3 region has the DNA TGCAGTGCAGGCGGAGACGATGACTCCTACGAGCAGTACTTC. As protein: CSAGGDDDSYEQYF.

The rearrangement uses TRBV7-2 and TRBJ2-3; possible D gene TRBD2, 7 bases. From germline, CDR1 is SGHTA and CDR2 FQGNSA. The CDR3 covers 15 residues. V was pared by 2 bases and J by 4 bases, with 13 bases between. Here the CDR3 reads CASSLWGGGADTQYF. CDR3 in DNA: TGTGCCAGCAGCTTATGGGGCGGGGGCGCAGATACGCAGTATTTT.

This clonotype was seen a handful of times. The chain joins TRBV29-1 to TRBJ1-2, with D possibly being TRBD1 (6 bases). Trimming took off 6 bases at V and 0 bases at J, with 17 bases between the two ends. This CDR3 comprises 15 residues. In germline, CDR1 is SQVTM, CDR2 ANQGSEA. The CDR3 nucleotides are TGCAGCGTACGACGGGGGACAATAGCTAACTATGGCTACACCTTC. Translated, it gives CSVRRGTIANYGYTF.

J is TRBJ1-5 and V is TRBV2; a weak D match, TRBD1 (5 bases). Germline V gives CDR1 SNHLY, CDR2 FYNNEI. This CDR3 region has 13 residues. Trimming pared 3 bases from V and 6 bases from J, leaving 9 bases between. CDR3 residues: CASSDKTVQPQHF. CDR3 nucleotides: TGTGCCAGCAGTGATAAGACAGTTCAGCCCCAGCATTTT.

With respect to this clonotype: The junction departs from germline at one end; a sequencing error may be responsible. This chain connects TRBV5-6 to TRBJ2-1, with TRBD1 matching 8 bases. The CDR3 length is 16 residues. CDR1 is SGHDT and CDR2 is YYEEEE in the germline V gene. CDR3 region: CVSSFIGRGPYNEQFF. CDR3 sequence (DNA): TGTGTCAGCAGCTTTATAGGCAGGGGGCCCTACAATGAGCAGTTCTTC. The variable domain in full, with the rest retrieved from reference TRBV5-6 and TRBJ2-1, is DAGVTQSPTHLIKTRGQQVTLRCSPKSGHDTVSWYQQALGQGPQFIFQYYEEEERQRGNFPDRFSGHQFPNYSSELNVNALLLGDSALYLCVSSFIGRGPYNEQFFGPGTRLTVL.

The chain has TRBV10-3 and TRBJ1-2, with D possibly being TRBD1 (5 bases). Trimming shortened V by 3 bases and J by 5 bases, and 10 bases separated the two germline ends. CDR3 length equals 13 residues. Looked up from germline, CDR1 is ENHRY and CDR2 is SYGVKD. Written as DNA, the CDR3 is TGTGCCATCAGTGACCCCAGGGTGTATGGCTACACCTTC. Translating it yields CAISDPRVYGYTF.

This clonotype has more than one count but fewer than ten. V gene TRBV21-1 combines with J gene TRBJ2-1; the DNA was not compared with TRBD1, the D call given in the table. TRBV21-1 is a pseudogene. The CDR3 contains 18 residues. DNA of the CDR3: TGTGCCAGCAGCAATTGGACAGGGTGGGGAGAGGCCTACAATGAGCAGTTCTTC. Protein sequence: CASSNWTGWGEAYNEQFF.

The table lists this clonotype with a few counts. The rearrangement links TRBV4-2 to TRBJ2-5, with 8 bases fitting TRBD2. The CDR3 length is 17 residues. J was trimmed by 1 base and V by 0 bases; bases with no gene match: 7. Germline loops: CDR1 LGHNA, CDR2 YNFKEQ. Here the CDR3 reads CASSQEASGGLQETQYF. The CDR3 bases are TGTGCCAGCAGCCAAGAGGCGAGCGGGGGTCTCCAAGAGACCCAGTACTTC.

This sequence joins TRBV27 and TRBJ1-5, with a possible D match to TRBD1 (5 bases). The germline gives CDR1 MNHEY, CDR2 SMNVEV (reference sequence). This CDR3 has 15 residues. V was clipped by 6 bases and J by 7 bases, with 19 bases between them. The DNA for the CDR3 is TGTGCCAGCAGCCCCTATCAGGGAATGGGCCAGCCCCAGCATTTT. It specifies CASSPYQGMGQPQHF.

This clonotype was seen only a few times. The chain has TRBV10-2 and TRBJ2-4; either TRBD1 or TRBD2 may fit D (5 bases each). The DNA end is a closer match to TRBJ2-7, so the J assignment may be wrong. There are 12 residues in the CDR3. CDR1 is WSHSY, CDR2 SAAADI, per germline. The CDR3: CASSESRGEQYF. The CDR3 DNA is TGCGCCAGCAGTGAGTCGAGGGGCGAGCAGTACTTC.

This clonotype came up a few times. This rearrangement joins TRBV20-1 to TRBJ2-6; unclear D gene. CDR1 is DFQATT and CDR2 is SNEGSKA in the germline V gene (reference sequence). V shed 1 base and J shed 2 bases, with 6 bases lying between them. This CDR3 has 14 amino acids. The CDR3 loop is CSARGSPGANVLTF. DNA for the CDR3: TGCAGTGCTAGAGGGTCCCCTGGGGCCAACGTCCTGACTTTC.

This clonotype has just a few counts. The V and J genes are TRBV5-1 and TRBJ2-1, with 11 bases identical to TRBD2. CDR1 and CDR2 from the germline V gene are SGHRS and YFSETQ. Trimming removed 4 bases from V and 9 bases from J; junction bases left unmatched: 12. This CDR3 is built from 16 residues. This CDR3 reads CASSPHSGRASSEQFF. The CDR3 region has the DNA TGCGCCAGCAGCCCCCATAGCGGGAGGGCTTCGAGTGAGCAGTTCTTC.